The sequence of this T cell receptor beta chain was determined in a study of T cell changes during pregnancy in multiple sclerosis. Libraries were prepared by immunoSEQ multiplex PCR; TCRdb keeps only in-frame clonotypes and omits some of them. The table shows about 36,000 clones, with around 90% occurring only once. Germline V gene sequence: CDR1 SGDLS, CDR2 YYNGEE. The V end was cut by 1 base, the J end by 0 bases, with 4 bases between. The CDR3 consists of 13 residues. This chain uses TRBV9 with TRBJ1-1, with unresolved D. The clonotype was recovered from a female donor in good health, enrolled as a control in a pregnancy study. The material was CD4+ T cells from peripheral blood mononuclear cells, obtained after pregnancy. CDR3 in amino acids: CASSVTLNTEAFF. The CDR3 DNA follows: TGTGCCAGCAGCGTAACTTTGAACACTGAAGCTTTCTTT.